This TCR beta chain was obtained from a study of blood T cells in healthy people across ages. V lost 4 bases and J 6 bases, leaving 9 bases between the germline ends. The CDR3 runs to 13 residues. Germline V gene lookup returns CDR1 MGHRA and CDR2 YSYEKL. Through a sample-barcoded 5' primer and a J-beta primer mix, a second PCR was run for about 6 to 11 cycles. Every sample produced at least 3 million CDR3-containing paired-end reads. TCRdb called the 5' RACE reads again in MiXCR, with one record for every CDR3 protein. The table records hundreds of thousands of distinct CDR3 sequences, around three fifths of them present only once.

The sequenced sample was blood. J is TRBJ2-2 and V is TRBV4-1, with a weak D call TRBD2 (5 bases). This sequence originates from a man between 60 and 70 years old in good health. The CDR3 spells CASSPLVAGELFF. The CDR3 region has the DNA TGCGCCAGCAGCCCACTAGTGGCCGGGGAGCTGTTTTTT.